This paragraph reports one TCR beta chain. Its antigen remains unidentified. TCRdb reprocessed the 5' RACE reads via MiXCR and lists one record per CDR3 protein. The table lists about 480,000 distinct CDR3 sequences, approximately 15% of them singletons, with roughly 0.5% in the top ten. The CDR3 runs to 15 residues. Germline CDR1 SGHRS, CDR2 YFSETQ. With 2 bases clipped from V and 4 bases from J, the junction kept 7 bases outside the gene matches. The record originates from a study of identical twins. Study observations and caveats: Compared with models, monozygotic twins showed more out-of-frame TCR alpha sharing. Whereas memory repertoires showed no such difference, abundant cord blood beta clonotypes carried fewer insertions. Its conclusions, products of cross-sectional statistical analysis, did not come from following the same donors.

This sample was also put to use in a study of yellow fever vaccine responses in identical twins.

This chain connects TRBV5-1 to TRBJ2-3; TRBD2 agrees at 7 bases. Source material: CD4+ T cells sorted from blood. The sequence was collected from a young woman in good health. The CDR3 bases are TGCGCCAGCAGCTTTGCTGGGGAGGGCGCAGATACGCAGTATTTT. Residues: CASSFAGEGADTQYF.